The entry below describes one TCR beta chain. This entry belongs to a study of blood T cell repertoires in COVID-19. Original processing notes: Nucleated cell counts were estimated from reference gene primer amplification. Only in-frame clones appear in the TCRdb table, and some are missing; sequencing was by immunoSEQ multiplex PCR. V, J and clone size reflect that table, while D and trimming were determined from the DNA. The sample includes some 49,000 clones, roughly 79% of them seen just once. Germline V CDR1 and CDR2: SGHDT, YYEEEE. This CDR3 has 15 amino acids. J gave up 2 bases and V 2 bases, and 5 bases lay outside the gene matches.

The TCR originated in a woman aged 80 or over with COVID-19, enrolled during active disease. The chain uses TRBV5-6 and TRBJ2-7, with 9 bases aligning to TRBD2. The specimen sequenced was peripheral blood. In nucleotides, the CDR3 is TGTGCCAGCAGCTTTTGGCTAGCGGGGCCCTACGAGCAGTACTTC. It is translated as CASSFWLAGPYEQYF.